The clone carrying this T cell receptor (beta chain) has only one observation. Antigen: not known. The data originate from a study of graft-versus-host responses after intestinal transplantation. About the research overall: Transplant types were multivisceral, liver-intestinal, or isolated intestinal. After anti-thymocyte globulin induction, recipients took tacrolimus and steroids for about 3 years. Study observations and caveats: GvH clones detected in recipient marrow included some appearing first in ileum or blood. Circulating GvH clones peaking coincided with falling HvG clones soon after transplant.

Clones were read by immunoSEQ multiplex PCR, and TCRdb kept only the in-frame ones, dropping some. The sample has approximately 130,000 clones, approximately 90% seen once. CDR1 is SGHNT, CDR2 YENEEA, per germline. V lost 5 bases, J lost 3 bases, and 13 bases lay in between. CDR3 size: 14 residues. The receptor was isolated from a human donor who received an intestinal transplant. The sequencing used unstimulated CD4+ T cells sorted from spleen or lymph node cells, collected before intestinal transplant. The genes are TRBV11-3 and TRBJ1-1; no firm D call. CDR3 nucleotide sequence: TGTGCCAGCAGCCCCTTGGAGCGGGACACTGAAGCTTTCTTT. Amino acid sequence: CASSPLERDTEAFF.